This note documents a single T cell receptor (beta chain) sequence. The germline CDR1 and CDR2 sequences are SQVTM and ANQGSEA. CDR3 length: 12 residues. V dropped 3 bases and J dropped 8 bases, with 13 bases sitting between them. TCRdb used MiXCR to reprocess the reads, holding one entry per CDR3 protein. In the table there are 600,000 to 800,000 distinct CDR3 sequences, 24% of which are singletons. The data are from a study of T cell repertoires in cytomegalovirus infection. Study as a whole: Shared public TCR beta signatures pointed to both CMV infection and a matching HLA type.

This clonotype was obtained from a human donor in good health (CMV status not recorded). Some clones in this sample may be carry-over from other donors' samples. The sequencing input was CD8+ T cells from PBMCs. The chain is built from TRBV29-1 and TRBJ1-2; tentatively, D is TRBD1 (6 bases). CDR3 nucleotides: TGCAGCGTTGAGACCCGGGGGCCGGGCTACACCTTC. Translation: CSVETRGPGYTF.